This is a list of T cell receptor beta chains from one sample in a study of T cell responses to AZD1222 COVID-19 vaccine. Profiled with immunoSEQ multiplex PCR; TCRdb holds only in-frame clones, not every one. Of over 100,000 clones in the sample, approximately 91% were seen once. This sample comprised peripheral blood, obtained 28 days after the second AZD1222 dose. Receptors originate from an adult who received the AZD1222 COVID-19 vaccine. The CDR3 runs from the conserved cysteine through the conserved F or W. Each record gives: J gene, V gene, clone size, D gene, CDR3 protein, CDR3 DNA. D genes are given only for firm matches. Rows give clone size only sometimes, using once, few, many, or a class for an expanded clone.

j_gene: TRBJ1-2; v_gene: TRBV5-6; abundance: -; d_gene: -; CDR3aa: CASSFLGRMGNYGYTF; CDR3nt: TGTGCCAGCAGTTTTTTGGGGCGCATGGGAAACTATGGCTACACCTTC
j_gene: TRBJ1-4; v_gene: TRBV5-1; abundance: -; d_gene: TRBD1; CDR3aa: CASSPTGPNEKLFF; CDR3nt: TGCGCCAGCAGCCCGACAGGGCCTAATGAAAAACTGTTTTTT
j_gene: TRBJ1-1; v_gene: TRBV9; abundance: -; d_gene: -; CDR3aa: CASSVGLGMNTEAFF; CDR3nt: TGTGCCAGCAGCGTAGGGCTGGGTATGAACACTGAAGCTTTCTTT
j_gene: TRBJ1-2; v_gene: TRBV4-2; abundance: -; d_gene: TRBD1; CDR3aa: CASSQEQGASYGYTF; CDR3nt: TGTGCCAGCAGCCAAGAGCAGGGGGCGTCCTATGGCTACACCTTC
j_gene: TRBJ1-5; v_gene: TRBV30; abundance: few; d_gene: -; CDR3aa: CAWARGGNQPQHF; CDR3nt: TGTGCCTGGGCTAGAGGGGGCAATCAGCCCCAGCATTTT
j_gene: TRBJ2-1; v_gene: TRBV9; abundance: -; d_gene: TRBD1; CDR3aa: CASSEGTVYNEQFF; CDR3nt: TGTGCCAGCAGCGAGGGGACAGTATACAATGAGCAGTTCTTC
j_gene: TRBJ2-3; v_gene: TRBV6-5; abundance: -; d_gene: TRBD2; CDR3aa: CASSYSRAGDTDTQYF; CDR3nt: TGTGCCAGCAGTTACTCGAGAGCGGGAGATACAGATACGCAGTATTTT
j_gene: TRBJ1-3; v_gene: TRBV19; abundance: -; d_gene: -; CDR3aa: CASSIRGPLEPKPGNTIYF; CDR3nt: TGTGCCAGTAGTATCAGAGGACCTCTGGAACCGAAACCTGGAAACACCATATATTTT
j_gene: TRBJ2-2; v_gene: TRBV5-1; abundance: -; d_gene: -; CDR3aa: CASTPRRVGAGTGELFF; CDR3nt: TGCGCCAGCACCCCACGTAGGGTGGGAGCGGGCACCGGGGAGCTGTTTTTT
j_gene: TRBJ2-2; v_gene: TRBV7-3; abundance: -; d_gene: -; CDR3aa: CASSLRTGNTGELFF; CDR3nt: TGTGCCAGCAGCTTAAGGACTGGGAACACCGGGGAGCTGTTTTTT
j_gene: TRBJ2-3; v_gene: TRBV30; abundance: once; d_gene: -; CDR3aa: CAWSVVGVDTQYF; CDR3nt: TGTGCCTGGAGTGTAGTAGGGGTAGATACGCAGTATTTT
j_gene: TRBJ2-5; v_gene: TRBV9; abundance: -; d_gene: TRBD1; CDR3aa: CASSLGTGGQETQYF; CDR3nt: TGTGCCAGCAGCCTGGGGACAGGGGGGCAAGAGACCCAGTACTTC
j_gene: TRBJ1-4; v_gene: TRBV3-1/TRBV3-2; abundance: -; d_gene: TRBD1; CDR3aa: CASSYRGLVVFF; CDR3nt: TGTGCCAGCAGCTACAGGGGGCTGGTTGTGTTTTTT
j_gene: TRBJ1-2; v_gene: TRBV7-6; abundance: -; d_gene: TRBD1; CDR3aa: CASSLVAGTGADGYTF; CDR3nt: TGTGCCAGCAGCTTAGTTGCCGGGACAGGGGCTGATGGCTACACCTTC
j_gene: TRBJ2-3; v_gene: TRBV27; abundance: -; d_gene: TRBD2; CDR3aa: CASKGLAGGSTDTQYF; CDR3nt: TGTGCCAGCAAAGGGCTAGCGGGAGGTAGCACAGATACGCAGTATTTT
j_gene: TRBJ2-7; v_gene: TRBV11-2; abundance: once; d_gene: TRBD1; CDR3aa: CASGPTGTYEQYF; CDR3nt: TGTGCCAGCGGACCGACAGGGACCTACGAGCAGTACTTC